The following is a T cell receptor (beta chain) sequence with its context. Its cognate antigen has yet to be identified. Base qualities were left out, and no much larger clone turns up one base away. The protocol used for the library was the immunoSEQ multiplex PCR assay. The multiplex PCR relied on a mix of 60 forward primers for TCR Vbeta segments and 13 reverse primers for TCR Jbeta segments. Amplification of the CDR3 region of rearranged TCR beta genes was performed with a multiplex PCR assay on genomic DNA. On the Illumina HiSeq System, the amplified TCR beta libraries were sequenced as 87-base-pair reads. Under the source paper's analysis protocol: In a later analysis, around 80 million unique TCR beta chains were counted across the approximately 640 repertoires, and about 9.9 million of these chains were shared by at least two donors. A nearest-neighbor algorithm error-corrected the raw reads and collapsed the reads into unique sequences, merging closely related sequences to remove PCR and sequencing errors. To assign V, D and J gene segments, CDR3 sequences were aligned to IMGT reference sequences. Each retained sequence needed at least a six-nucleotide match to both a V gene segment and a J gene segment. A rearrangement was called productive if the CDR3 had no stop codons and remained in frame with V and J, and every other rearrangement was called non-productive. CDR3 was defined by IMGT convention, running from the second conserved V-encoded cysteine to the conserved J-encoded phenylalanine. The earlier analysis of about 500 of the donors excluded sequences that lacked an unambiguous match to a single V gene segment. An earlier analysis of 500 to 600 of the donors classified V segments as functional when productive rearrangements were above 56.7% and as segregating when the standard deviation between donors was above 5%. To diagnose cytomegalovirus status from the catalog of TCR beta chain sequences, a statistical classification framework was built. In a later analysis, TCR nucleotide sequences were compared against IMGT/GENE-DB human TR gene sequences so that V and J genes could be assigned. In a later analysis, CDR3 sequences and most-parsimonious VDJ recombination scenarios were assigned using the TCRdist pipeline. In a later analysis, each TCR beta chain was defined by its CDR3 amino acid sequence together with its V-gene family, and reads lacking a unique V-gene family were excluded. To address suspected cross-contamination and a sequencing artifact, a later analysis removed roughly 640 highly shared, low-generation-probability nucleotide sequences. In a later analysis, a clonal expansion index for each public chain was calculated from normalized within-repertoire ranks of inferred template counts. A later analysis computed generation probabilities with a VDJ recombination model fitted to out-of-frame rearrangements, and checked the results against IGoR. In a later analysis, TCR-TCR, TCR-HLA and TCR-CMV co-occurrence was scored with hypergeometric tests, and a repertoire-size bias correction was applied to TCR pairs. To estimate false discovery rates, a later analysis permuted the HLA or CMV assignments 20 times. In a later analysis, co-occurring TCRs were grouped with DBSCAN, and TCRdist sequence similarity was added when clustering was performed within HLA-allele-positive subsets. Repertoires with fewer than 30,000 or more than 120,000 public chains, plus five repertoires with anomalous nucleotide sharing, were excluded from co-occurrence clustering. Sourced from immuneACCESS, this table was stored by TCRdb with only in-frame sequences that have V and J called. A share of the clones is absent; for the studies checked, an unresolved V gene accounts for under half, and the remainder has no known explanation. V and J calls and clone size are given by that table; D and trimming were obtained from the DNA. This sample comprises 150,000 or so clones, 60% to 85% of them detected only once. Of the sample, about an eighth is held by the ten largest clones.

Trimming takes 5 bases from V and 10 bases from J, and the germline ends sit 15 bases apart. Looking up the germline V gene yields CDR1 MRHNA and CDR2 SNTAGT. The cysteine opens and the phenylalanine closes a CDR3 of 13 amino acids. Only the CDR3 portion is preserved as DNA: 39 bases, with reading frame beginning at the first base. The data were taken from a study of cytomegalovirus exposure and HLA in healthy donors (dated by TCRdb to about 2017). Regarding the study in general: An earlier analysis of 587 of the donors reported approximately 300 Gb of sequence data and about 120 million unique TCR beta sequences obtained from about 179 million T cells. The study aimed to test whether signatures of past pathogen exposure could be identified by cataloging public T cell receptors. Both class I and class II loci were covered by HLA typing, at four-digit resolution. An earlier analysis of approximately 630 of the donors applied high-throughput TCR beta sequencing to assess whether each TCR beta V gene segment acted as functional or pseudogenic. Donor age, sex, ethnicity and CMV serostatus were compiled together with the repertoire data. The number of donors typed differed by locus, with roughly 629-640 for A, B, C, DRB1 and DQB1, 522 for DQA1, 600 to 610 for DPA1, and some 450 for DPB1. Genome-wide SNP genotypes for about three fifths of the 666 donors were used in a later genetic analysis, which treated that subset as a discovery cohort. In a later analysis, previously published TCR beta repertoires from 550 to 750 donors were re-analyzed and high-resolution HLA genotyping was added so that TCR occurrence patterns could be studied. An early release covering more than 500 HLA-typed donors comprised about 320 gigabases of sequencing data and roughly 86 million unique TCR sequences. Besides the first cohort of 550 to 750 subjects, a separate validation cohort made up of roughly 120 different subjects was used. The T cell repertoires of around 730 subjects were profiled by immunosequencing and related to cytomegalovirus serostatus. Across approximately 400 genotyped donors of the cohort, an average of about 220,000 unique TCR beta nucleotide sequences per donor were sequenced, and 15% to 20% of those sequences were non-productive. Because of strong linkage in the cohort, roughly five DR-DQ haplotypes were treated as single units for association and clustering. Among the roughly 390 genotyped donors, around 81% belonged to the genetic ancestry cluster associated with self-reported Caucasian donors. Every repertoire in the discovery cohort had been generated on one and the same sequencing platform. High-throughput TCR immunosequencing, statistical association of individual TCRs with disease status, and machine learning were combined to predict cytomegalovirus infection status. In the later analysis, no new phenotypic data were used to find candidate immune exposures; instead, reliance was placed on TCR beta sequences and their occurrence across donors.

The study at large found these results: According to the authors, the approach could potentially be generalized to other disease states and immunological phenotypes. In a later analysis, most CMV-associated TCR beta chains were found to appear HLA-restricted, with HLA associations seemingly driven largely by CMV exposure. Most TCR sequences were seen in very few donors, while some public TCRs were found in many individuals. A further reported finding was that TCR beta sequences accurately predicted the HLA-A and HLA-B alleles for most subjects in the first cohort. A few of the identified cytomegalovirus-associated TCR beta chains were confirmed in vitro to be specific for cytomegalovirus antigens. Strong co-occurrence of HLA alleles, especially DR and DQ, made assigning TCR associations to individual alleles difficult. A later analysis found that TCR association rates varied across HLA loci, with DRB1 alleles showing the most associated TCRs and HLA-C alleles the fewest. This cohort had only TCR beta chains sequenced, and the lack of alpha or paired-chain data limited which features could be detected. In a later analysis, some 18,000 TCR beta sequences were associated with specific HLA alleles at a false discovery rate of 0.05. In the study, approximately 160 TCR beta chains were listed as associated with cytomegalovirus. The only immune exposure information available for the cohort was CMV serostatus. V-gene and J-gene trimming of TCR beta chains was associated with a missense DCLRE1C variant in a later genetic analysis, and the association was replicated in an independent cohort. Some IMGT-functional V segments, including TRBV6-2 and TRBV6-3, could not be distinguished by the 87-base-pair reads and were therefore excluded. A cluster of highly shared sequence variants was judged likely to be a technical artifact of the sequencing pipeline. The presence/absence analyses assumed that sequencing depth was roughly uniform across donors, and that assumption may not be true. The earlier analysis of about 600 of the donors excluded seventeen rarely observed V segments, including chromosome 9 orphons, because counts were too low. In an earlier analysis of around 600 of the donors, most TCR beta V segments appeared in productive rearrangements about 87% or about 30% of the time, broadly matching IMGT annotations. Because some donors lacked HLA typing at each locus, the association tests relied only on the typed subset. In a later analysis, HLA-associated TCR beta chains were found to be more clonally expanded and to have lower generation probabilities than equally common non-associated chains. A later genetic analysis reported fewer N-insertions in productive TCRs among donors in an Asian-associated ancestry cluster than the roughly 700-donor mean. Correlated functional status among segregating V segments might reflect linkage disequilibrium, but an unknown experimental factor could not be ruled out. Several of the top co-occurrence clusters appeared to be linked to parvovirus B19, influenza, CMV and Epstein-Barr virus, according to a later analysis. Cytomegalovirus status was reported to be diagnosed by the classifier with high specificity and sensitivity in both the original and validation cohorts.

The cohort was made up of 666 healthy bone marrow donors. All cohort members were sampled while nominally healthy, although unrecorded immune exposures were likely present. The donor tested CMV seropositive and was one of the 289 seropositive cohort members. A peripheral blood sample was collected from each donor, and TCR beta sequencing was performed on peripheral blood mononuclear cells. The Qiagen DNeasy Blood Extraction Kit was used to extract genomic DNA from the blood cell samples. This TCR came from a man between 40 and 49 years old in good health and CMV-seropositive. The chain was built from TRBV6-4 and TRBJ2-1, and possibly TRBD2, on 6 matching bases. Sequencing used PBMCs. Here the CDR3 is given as CASSPRERSEQFF. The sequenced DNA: TGTGCCAGCAGTCCTCGGGAGCGCTCCGAGCAGTTCTTC.